This T cell receptor (beta chain) is drawn from a study of blood T cell repertoires in COVID-19. Study information: Whether acute or convalescent, the COVID-19 samples came from the United States, Italy and Spain. PBMCs, B-cell-depleted T cells, or T cells were the source of the cDNA or gDNA that made up the material.

CDR3 length: 13 residues. Deletions cut 0 bases from V and 8 bases from J, with 10 bases between. CDR1 LGHDT and CDR2 YNNKEL come from the germline V gene (reference sequence). In the study's own analysis: Amplifying reference gene primers gave estimates of nucleated cell counts. The method was immunoSEQ multiplex PCR; TCRdb's version includes in-frame clones alone and lacks a portion of them. That table gives V, J and clone size, and the DNA gave D and trimming. This sample yields approximately 260,000 clones, of which around 86% are seen a single time; approximately 4% belongs to the top ten. This receptor was identified in a man aged 18-30 years with active or convalescent COVID-19. The chain joins TRBV3-1 (or the pseudogene TRBV3-2) to TRBJ1-2; D ambiguous. Sequenced sample: peripheral blood. The CDR3 protein is CASSQELLRGYTF. DNA of the CDR3: TGTGCCAGCAGCCAAGAACTTTTGCGGGGCTACACCTTC.